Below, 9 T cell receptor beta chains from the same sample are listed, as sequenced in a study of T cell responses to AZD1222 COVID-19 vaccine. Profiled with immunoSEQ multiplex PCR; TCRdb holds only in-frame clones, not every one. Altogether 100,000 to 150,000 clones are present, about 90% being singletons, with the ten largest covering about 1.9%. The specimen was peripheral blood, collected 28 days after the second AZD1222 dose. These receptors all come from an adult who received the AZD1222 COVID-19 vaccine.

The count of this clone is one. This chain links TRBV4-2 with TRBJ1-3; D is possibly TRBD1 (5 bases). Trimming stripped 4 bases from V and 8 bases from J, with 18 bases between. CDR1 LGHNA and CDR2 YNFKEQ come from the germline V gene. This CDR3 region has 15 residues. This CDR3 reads CASSPKSSGKDTIYF. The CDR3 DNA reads TGTGCCAGCAGCCCGAAATCTTCAGGGAAGGACACCATATATTTT.

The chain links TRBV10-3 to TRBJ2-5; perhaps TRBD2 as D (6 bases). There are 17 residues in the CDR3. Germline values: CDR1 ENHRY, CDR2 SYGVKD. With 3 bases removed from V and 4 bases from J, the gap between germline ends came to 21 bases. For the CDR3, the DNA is TGTGCCATCAGTGACGGGGGTTTGGGTCCTCAAGGAGAGACCCAGTACTTC. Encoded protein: CAISDGGLGPQGETQYF.

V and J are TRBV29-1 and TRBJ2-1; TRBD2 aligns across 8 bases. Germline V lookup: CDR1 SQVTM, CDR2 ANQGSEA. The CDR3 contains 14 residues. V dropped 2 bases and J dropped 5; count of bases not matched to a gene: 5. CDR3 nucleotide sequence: TGCAGCGTTGAAAGAGCGGGAGCAAACAATGAGCAGTTCTTC. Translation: CSVERAGANNEQFF.

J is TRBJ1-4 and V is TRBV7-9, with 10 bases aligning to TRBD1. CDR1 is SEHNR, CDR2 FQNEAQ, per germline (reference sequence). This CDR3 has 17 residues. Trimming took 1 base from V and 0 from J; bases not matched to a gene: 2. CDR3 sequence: CASSLVGTGATNEKLFF. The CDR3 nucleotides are TGTGCCAGCAGCTTAGTAGGGACAGGGGCAACTAATGAAAAACTGTTTTTT.

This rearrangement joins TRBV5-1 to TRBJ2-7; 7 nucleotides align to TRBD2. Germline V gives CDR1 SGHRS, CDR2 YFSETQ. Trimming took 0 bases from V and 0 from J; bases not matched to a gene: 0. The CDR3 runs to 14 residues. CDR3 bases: TGCGCCAGCAGCTTGGCTAGCGGCTCCTACGAGCAGTACTTC. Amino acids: CASSLASGSYEQYF.

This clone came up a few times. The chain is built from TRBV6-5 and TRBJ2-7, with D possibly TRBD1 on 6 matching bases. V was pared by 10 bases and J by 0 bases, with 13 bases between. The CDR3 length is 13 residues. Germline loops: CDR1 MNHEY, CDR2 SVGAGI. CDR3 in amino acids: CATFDRRSYEQYF. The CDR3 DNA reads TGTGCCACCTTCGACAGGCGCTCCTACGAGCAGTACTTC.

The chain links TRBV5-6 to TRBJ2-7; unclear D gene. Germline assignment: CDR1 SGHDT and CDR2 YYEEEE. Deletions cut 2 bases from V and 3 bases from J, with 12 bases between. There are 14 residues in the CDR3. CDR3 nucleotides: TGTGCCAGCAGCTTCACTGGCGGAATCTACGAGCAGTACTTC. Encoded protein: CASSFTGGIYEQYF.

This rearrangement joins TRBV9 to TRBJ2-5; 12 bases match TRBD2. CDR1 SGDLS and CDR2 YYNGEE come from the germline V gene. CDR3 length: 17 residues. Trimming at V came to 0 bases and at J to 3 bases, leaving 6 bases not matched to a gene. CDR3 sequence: CASSVGVSSGGEETQYF. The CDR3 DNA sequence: TGTGCCAGCAGCGTAGGAGTGTCTAGCGGGGGGGAAGAGACCCAGTACTTC.

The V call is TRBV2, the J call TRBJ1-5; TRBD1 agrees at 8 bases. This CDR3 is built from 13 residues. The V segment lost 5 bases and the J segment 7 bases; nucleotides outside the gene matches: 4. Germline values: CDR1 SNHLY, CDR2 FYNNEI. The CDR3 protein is CASSPDRAQPQHF. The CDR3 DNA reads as TGTGCCAGCAGTCCGGACAGGGCCCAGCCCCAGCATTTT.